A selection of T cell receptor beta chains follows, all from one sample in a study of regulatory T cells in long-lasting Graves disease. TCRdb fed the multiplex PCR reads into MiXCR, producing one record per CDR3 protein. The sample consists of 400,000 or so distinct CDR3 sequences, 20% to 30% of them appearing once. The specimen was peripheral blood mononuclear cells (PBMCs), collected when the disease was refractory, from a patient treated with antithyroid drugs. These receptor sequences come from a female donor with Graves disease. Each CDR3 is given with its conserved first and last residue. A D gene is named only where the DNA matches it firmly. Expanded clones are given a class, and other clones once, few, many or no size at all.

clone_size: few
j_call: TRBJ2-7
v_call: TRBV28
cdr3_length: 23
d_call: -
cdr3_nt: TGTGCCAGCAGTTTACCCCGCCTCACGTTGGGTTTGGGCCGCCAGGAGAGCTCCTACGAGCAGTACTTC
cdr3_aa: CASSLPRLTLGLGRQESSYEQYF

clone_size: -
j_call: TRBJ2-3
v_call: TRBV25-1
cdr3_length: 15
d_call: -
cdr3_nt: TGTGCCAGCAGGAGGTCCCATGCGGGTACAGATACGCAGTATTTT
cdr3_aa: CASRRSHAGTDTQYF

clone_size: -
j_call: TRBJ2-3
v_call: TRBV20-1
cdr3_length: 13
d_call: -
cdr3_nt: TGCAGTGCTAGATACTTCAGGGCAGATACGCAGTATTTT
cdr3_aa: CSARYFRADTQYF

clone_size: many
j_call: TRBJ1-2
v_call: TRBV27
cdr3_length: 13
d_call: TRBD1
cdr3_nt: TGTGCCAGCAGTCGTGACAGGGGGTATGGCTACACCTTC
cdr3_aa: CASSRDRGYGYTF

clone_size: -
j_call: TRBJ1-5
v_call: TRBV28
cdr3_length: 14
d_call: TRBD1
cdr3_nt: TGTGCCAGCAGTTTAACAGGGGTACATCAGCCCCAGCATTTT
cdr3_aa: CASSLTGVHQPQHF

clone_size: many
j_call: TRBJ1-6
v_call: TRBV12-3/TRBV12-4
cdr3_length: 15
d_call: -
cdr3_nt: TGTGCCAGCAGCCCCCCGACAGGTTCTAGCTCACCCCTCCACTTT
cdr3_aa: CASSPPTGSSSPLHF

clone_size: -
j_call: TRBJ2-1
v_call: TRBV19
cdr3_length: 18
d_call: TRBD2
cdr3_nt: TGTGCCAGTAGTACCCCAGGACTAGCGGGCTCCTCCTACAATGAGCAGTTCTTC
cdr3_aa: CASSTPGLAGSSYNEQFF

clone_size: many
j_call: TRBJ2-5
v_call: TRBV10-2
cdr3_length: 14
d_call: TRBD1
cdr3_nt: TGCGCCAGTTACCGGGACAGGGGCAAAGAGACCCAGTACTTC
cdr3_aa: CASYRDRGKETQYF

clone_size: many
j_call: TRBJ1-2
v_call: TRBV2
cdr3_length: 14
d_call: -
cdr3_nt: TGTGCCAGCAACGTAAGGACGGGAGATTCGGGCTACACCTTC
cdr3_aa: CASNVRTGDSGYTF

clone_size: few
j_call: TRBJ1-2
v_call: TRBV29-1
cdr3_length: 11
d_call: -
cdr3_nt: TGCAGCTGGGGACTTAGCTATGGCTACACCTTC
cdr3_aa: CSWGLSYGYTF

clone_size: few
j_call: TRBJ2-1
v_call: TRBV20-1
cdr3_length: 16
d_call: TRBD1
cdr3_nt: TGCAGTGCTAGAGATTTTAGGACAGGAGCCTACAATGAGCAGTTCTTC
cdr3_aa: CSARDFRTGAYNEQFF

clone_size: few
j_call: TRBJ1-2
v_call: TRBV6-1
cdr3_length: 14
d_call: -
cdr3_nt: TGTGCCAGCAGTCCCAGGGAAGGGGTCTATGGCTACACCTTC
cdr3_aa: CASSPREGVYGYTF

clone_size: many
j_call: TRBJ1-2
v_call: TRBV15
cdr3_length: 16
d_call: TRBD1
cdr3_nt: TGTGCCACCAGCAGAGCGGCAGGGGGCCTCTACTATGGCTACACCTTC
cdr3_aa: CATSRAAGGLYYGYTF

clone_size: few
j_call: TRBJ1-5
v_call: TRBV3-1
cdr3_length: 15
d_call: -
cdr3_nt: TGTGCCAGCAGCCAAGATGCGTGGGGCAATCAGCCCCAGCATTTT
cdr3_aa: CASSQDAWGNQPQHF

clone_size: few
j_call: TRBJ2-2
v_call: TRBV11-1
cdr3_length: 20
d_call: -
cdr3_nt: TGTGCCAGCAGCTTAGGAGGGGGGGCTGCGGGTAGCGAGAACACCGGGGAGCTGTTTTTT
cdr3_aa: CASSLGGGAAGSENTGELFF

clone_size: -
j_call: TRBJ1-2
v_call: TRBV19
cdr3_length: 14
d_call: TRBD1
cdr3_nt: TGTGCCAGTAGTAGACAGGGGGCGCAGGACGGCTACACCTTC
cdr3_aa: CASSRQGAQDGYTF

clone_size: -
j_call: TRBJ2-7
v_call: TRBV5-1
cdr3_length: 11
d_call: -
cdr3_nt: TGCGCCAGCAGCTCCGGTGCCGAGCAGTACTTC
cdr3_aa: CASSSGAEQYF

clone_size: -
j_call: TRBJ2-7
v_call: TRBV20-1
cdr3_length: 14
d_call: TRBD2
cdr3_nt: TGCAGTGCTTGGACTAGCGGGAGGGCCTACGAGCAGTACTTC
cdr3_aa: CSAWTSGRAYEQYF

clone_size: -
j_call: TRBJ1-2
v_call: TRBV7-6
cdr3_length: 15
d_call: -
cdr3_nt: TGTGCCAGCAGCTTTTCAGCGGACAGTAACTATGGCTACACCTTC
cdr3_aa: CASSFSADSNYGYTF

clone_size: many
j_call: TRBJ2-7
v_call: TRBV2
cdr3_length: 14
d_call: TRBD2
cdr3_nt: TGTGCCAGCAGCCAAACCGGGACTACCTACGAGCAGTACTTC
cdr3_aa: CASSQTGTTYEQYF

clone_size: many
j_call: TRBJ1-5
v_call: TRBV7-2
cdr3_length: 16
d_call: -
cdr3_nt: TGTGCCAGCAGCTTAGAAGTCGGGACGAGCAATCAGCCCCAGCATTTT
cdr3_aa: CASSLEVGTSNQPQHF

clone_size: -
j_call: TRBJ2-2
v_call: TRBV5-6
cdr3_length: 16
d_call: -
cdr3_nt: TGTGCCAGCAGCTTGGGAAGGCCTTCGAACACCGGGGAGCTGTTTTTT
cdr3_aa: CASSLGRPSNTGELFF

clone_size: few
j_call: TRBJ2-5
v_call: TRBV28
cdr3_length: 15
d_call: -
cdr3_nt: TGTGCCAGCAGTTTATGGGGGGGACGACAAGAGACCCAGTACTTC
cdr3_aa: CASSLWGGRQETQYF

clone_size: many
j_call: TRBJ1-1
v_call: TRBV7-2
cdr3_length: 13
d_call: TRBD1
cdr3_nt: TGTGCCAGCAGCTCCGGCACAGGGGCTGAAGCTTTCTTT
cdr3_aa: CASSSGTGAEAFF

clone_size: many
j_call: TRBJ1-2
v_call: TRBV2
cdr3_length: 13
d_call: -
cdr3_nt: TGTGCCAGCAGTCGGGGCACGGCCGATGGCTACACCTTC
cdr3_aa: CASSRGTADGYTF

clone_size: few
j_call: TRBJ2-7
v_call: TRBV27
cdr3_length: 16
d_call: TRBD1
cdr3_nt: TGTGCCAGCAGCCGACGGGGGGGACAGGGGTCCTACGAGCAGTACTTC
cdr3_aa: CASSRRGGQGSYEQYF

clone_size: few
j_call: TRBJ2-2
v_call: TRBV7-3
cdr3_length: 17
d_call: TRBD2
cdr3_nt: TGTGCCAGCAGCGAAGGGCCTAGCGGGTCGAACACCGGGGAGCTGTTTTTT
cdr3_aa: CASSEGPSGSNTGELFF

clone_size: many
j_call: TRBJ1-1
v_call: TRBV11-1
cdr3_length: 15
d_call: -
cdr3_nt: TGTGCCAGCAGCTTATTTAAGGGCCGGAACACTGAAGCTTTCTTT
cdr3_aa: CASSLFKGRNTEAFF

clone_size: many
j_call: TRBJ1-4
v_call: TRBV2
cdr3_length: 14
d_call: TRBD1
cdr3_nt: TGTGCCAGCAGCAGGGGGCCAACTAATGAAAAACTGTTTTTT
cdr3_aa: CASSRGPTNEKLFF

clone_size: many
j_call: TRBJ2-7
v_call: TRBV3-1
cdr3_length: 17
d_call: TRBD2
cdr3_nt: TGTGCCAGCAGCCAATCGCCACTATTAGCGGGAGGATACGAGCAGTACTTC
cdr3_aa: CASSQSPLLAGGYEQYF

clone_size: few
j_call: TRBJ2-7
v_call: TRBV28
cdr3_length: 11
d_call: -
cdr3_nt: TGTGCCAGCAGCTTATCCCGCGAGCAGTACTTC
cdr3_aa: CASSLSREQYF

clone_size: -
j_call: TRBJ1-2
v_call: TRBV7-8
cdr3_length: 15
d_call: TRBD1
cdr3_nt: TGTGCCAGCAGCTTAGCGATGACAGGGTACTATGGCTACACCTTC
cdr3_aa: CASSLAMTGYYGYTF

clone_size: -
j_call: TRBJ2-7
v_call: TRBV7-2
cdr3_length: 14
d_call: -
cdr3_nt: TGTGCCAGCAGCTTAGTCGCCCCGGCCTACGAGCAGTACTTC
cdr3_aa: CASSLVAPAYEQYF

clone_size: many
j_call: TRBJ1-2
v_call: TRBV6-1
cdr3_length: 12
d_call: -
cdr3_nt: TGTGCCAGCAGTGACGACGGACGGCGCCACACCTTC
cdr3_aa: CASSDDGRRHTF

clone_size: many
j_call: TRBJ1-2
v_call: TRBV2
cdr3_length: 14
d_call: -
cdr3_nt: TGTGCCAGCACCGCAGCCGACAGAATCTATGGCTACACCTTC
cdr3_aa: CASTAADRIYGYTF

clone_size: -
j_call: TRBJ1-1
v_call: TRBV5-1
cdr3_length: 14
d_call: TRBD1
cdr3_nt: TGCGCCAGCAACCTCGACAGGGTGAACACTGAAGCTTTCTTT
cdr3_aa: CASNLDRVNTEAFF

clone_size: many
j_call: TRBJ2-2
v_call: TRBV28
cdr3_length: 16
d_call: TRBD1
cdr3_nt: TGTGCCAGCAGTTTATTAGGGGGCGCTAACACCGGGGAGCTGTTTTTT
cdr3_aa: CASSLLGGANTGELFF

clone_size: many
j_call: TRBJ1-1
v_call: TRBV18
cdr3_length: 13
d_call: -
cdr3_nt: TGTGCCAGCAGCCCAACCGAGAACACTGAAGCTTTCTTT
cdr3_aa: CASSPTENTEAFF

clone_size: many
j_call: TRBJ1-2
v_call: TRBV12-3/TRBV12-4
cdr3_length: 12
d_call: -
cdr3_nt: TGTGCCAGCAGTCAAGGAGCTTCTCTGGACACCTTC
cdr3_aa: CASSQGASLDTF

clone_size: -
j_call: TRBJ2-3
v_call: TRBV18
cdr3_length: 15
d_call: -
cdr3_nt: TGTGCCAGCTCACCCTCCGTGGGGACATCAGATACGCAGTATTTT
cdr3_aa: CASSPSVGTSDTQYF

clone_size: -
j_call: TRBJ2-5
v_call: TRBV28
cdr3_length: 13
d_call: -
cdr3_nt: TGTGCCAGCAGTTTTTATTTAGGAGAGACCCAGTACTTC
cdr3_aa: CASSFYLGETQYF

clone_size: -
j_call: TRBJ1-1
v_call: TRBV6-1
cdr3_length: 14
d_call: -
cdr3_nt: TGTGCCAGCACCCTGGACTTCCAGGGCACTGAAGCTTTCTTT
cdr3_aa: CASTLDFQGTEAFF

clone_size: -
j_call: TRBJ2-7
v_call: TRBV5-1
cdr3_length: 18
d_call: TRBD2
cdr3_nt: TGCGCCAGCAGCGGGACTAGCGGAGCGGGTCCTAGCTCCTACGAGCAGTACTTC
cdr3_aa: CASSGTSGAGPSSYEQYF

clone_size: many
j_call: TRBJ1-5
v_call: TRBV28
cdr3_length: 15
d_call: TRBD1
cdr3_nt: TGTGCCAGCAGTCCTCAGGGGGTATGGAATCAGCCCCAGCATTTT
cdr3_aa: CASSPQGVWNQPQHF

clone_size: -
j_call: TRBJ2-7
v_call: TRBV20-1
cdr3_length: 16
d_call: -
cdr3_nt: TGCAGTGCTAGGGTCTCCACGAGCGGGCCTTCCTACGAGCAGTACTTC
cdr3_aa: CSARVSTSGPSYEQYF

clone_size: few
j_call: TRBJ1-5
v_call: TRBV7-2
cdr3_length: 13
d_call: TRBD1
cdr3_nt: TGTGCCAGCAGCAACAGGGGGGGTCAGCCCCAGCATTTT
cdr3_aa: CASSNRGGQPQHF

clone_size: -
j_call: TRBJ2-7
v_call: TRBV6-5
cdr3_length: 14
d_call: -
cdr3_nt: TGTGCCAGCAGTTACTCTGTTAGCTCCTACGAGCAGTACTTC
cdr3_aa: CASSYSVSSYEQYF

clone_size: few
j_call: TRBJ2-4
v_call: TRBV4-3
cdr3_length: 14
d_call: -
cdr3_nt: TGCGCCAGCAGCCAAGCAGGGGCAGATAACATTCAGTACTTC
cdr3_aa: CASSQAGADNIQYF

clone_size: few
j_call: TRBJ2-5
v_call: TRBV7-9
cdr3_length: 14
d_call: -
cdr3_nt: TGTGCCAGCAGCTTTGGTAGCGGACAAGAGACCCAGTACTTC
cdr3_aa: CASSFGSGQETQYF

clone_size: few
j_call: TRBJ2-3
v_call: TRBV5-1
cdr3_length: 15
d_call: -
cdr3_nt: TGCGCCAGCAGCTTGCCCCTAGCGCTCTCAGATACGCAGTATTTT
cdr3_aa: CASSLPLALSDTQYF

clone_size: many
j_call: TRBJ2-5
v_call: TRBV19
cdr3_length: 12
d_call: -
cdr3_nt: TGTGCCAGTAGCACAGGGTGGGAGACCCAGTACTTC
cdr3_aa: CASSTGWETQYF

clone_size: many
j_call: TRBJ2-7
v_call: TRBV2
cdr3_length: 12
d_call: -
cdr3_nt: TGTGCCAGCAAGGGCCCACCGGCCGAGCAGTACTTC
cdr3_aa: CASKGPPAEQYF

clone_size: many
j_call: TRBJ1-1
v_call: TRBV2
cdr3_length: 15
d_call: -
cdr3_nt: TGTGCCAGCAGACAAAGTGGAGGGTTCAACACTGAAGCTTTCTTT
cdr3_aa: CASRQSGGFNTEAFF

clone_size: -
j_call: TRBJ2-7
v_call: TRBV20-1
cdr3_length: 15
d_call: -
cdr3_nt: TGCAGTGCTAGAGATCCGGGGGCGGGGGCCTACGAGCAGTACTTC
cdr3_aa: CSARDPGAGAYEQYF

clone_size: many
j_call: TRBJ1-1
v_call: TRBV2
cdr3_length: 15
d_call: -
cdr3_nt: TGTGCCAGCAGTTTGGTGCGCCAGGGAAATACTGAAGCTTTCTTT
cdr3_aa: CASSLVRQGNTEAFF